These 6 T cell receptor beta chains were all obtained from the same sample, sequenced in a study of blood T cell repertoires in COVID-19. The method was immunoSEQ multiplex PCR; TCRdb's version includes in-frame clones alone and lacks a portion of them. The sample has 80,000 to 100,000 clones, roughly nine tenths seen once. Sequencing was performed on peripheral blood. Receptors were obtained from a man between 65 and 85 years old with acute or convalescent COVID-19.

Concerning this clone: A junction end diverges from the germline sequence, so it may reflect a read error. V and J are TRBV28 and TRBJ2-2, with a tentative D call TRBD1 (6 bases). The germline V gene encodes CDR1 MDHEN and CDR2 SYDVKM. The CDR3 extends over 15 amino acids. The CDR3 nucleotides read TGTGCCAGCAGTCCAGGGACAACGAACGCCGGGGAGCTGTTTTTT. It is translated as CASSPGTTNAGELFF.

The V call is TRBV5-1, the J call TRBJ1-2, with D unclear. This CDR3 has 16 residues. The V gene's germline CDR1 is SGHRS and CDR2 YFSETQ. The V gene lost 0 bases and the J gene lost 0 bases, with 12 bases spanning the gap. For the CDR3, the DNA is TGCGCCAGCAGCTTGGTGGCCCTCCCAGCTAACTATGGCTACACCTTC. Translation: CASSLVALPANYGYTF.

CDR3 loop: CASTPRTSSLHEQYF. The CDR3 coding sequence is TGTGCCAGCACCCCCCGGACTAGCTCCCTACACGAGCAGTACTTC. The V gene is TRBV19, the J gene TRBJ2-7; TRBD2 agrees at 8 bases. The CDR3 runs to 15 residues. From germline, CDR1 is LNHDA and CDR2 SQIVND (reference sequence). Trimming cost V 9 bases and J 5 bases; bases outside gene matches: 15. The whole variable domain, filled in from reference TRBV19 and TRBJ2-7, reads DGGITQSPKYLFRKEGQNVTLSCEQNLNHDAMYWYRQDPGQGLRLIYYSQIVNDFQKGDIAEGYSVSREKKESFPLTVTSAQKNPTAFYLCASTPRTSSLHEQYFGPGTRLTVT.

The chain employs TRBV5-1 and TRBJ2-2; D ambiguous. V lost 0 bases and J lost 0, with 6 bases in between. The germline V gene encodes CDR1 SGHRS and CDR2 YFSETQ. The CDR3 runs 15 residues. Here the CDR3 reads CASSLEQTNTGELFF. CDR3 coding DNA: TGCGCCAGCAGCTTGGAACAGACGAACACCGGGGAGCTGTTTTTT. Drawing the rest from reference TRBV5-1 and TRBJ2-2, the complete variable domain is KAGVTQTPRYLIKTRGQQVTLSCSPISGHRSVSWYQQTPGQGLQFLFEYFSETQRNKGNFPGRFSGRQFSNSRSEMNVSTLELGDSALYLCASSLEQTNTGELFFGEGSRLTVL.

This clone was recorded a few times. This specimen includes other DNA sequences encoding the same CDR3. CDR3 DNA sequence: TGTGCCAGCAGTCGCGGGACAGGGGTGGAAAAACTGTTTTTT. Protein: CASSRGTGVEKLFF. J is TRBJ1-4 and V is TRBV6-6, with TRBD1 matching over 10 bases. After removal of 5 bases from V and 8 bases from J, the junction contained 5 bases not matched to a gene. This CDR3 spans 14 amino acids. Germline V CDR1 and CDR2: MNHNY, SVGAGI (reference sequence).

This rearrangement joins TRBV7-9 to TRBJ1-4; D gene unclear. Trimming removed 4 bases from V and 9 bases from J, with 15 bases in between. CDR3 length: 14 amino acids. Germline lookup yields CDR1 SEHNR and CDR2 FQNEAQ (reference sequence). The CDR3 spells CASSSPRLGQKLFF. The CDR3 region has the DNA TGTGCCAGCAGCTCCCCCAGACTGGGTCAAAAACTGTTTTTT.